The 27 T cell receptor beta chains listed next were all sequenced from one sample in a study of blood T cell repertoires in COVID-19. Repertoires were generated with immunoSEQ multiplex PCR, while TCRdb's copy carries only in-frame clones and drops some. The table has 100,000 or so clones, approximately 92% seen once. Sequencing was carried out using peripheral blood. The receptor source for this set is a man aged 45-65 years with active COVID-19.

The chain employs TRBV5-1 and TRBJ2-3; D might be TRBD2 (6 bases). The CDR3 extends over 15 amino acids. Germline assignment: CDR1 SGHRS and CDR2 YFSETQ. Trimming pared 4 bases from V and 0 bases from J, leaving 12 bases between. CDR3 in amino acids: CASSPGGISTDTQYF. As DNA, the CDR3 is TGCGCCAGCAGCCCTGGAGGGATAAGCACAGATACGCAGTATTTT.

The chain employs TRBV6-5 and TRBJ1-1, with D maybe TRBD1 (5 bases). There are 13 residues in the CDR3. V lost 6 bases, J lost 4 bases, and 12 bases lay in between. Germline V gene sequence: CDR1 MNHEY, CDR2 SVGAGI. The CDR3, as DNA: TGTGCCAGCAGGGGGGGTGGTATCACTGAAGCTTTCTTT. It encodes CASRGGGITEAFF.

The genes are TRBV28 and TRBJ2-5, with TRBD1 matching 10 bases. CDR1 MDHEN and CDR2 SYDVKM come from the germline V gene. V gave up 5 bases and J gave up 4 bases; unmatched junction bases: 7. CDR3 length equals 15 residues. CDR3 sequence reads: CASSPTTGGRETQYF. The DNA for the CDR3 is TGTGCCAGCAGTCCTACGACAGGGGGCAGAGAGACCCAGTACTTC.

The chain links TRBV5-1 to TRBJ2-7; TRBD2 matches at 11 bases. V was clipped by 0 bases and J by 4 bases; unmatched bases: 6. Germline-derived CDR1 and CDR2 are SGHRS and YFSETQ. The CDR3 runs to 16 residues. CDR3 loop: CASSLAQASGRYEQYF. As DNA, the CDR3 is TGCGCCAGCAGCTTGGCCCAGGCTAGCGGGAGGTACGAGCAGTACTTC.

This clone was seen only once. This rearrangement joins TRBV21-1 to TRBJ1-5; the table's D gene call, TRBD1, was not cross checked with the DNA. TRBV21-1 constitutes a pseudogene. This CDR3 has 18 amino acids. This chain's CDR3 is CASSKATGGRYSNQPQHF. In DNA, the CDR3 is TGTGCCAGCAGCAAAGCGACAGGGGGGAGGTATAGCAATCAGCCCCAGCATTTT.

The table lists this clone with a few counts. The chain is built from TRBV29-1 and TRBJ2-7; 9 bases are a match to TRBD2. The CDR3 runs to 14 residues. J was trimmed by 5 bases and V by 3 bases; bases with no gene match: 8. Germline loops: CDR1 SQVTM, CDR2 ANQGSEA. DNA of the CDR3: TGCAGCGTTGATAATAGCGGGAGAAGAAACGAGCAGTACTTC. Residues: CSVDNSGRRNEQYF.

The V call is TRBV28, the J call TRBJ1-5, with D perhaps TRBD1 (6 bases). This CDR3 contains 14 residues. CDR1 is MDHEN and CDR2 is SYDVKM in the germline V gene. V dropped 6 bases and J dropped 3 bases, with 12 bases sitting between them. The CDR3 reads CASRAGQNNQPQHF. CDR3 in DNA: TGTGCCAGCAGAGCGGGACAAAACAATCAGCCCCAGCATTTT.

The CDR3 loop is CASTADAGVLLDTQYF. The CDR3 DNA is TGTGCCAGCACTGCGGACGCGGGAGTTTTATTAGATACGCAGTATTTT. This rearrangement joins TRBV2 to TRBJ2-3, with 7 positions matching TRBD2. The germline V gene encodes CDR1 SNHLY and CDR2 FYNNEI. Trimming removed 7 bases from V and 5 bases from J; junction bases left unmatched: 15. CDR3 length equals 16 residues.

This chain connects TRBV4-2 to TRBJ2-7; 10 positions match TRBD2. This CDR3 is built from 16 residues. V lost 2 bases and J lost 6; bases outside the gene matches: 10. Germline CDR1 LGHNA, CDR2 YNFKEQ. The CDR3 spells CASSQPETSGAPEQYF. The CDR3 nucleotides read TGTGCCAGCAGCCAACCCGAAACTAGCGGGGCACCCGAGCAGTACTTC.

V gene TRBV28 combines with J gene TRBJ2-3, with D tentatively TRBD2 (6 bases). Germline CDR1 is MDHEN and CDR2 is SYDVKM. V was clipped by 10 bases and J by 6 bases, with 20 bases between them. The CDR3 sequence is 14 residues long. The CDR3 DNA reads as TGTGCCACCACCGGCCGGGAGATTGTCGATACGCAGTATTTT. Translation gives CATTGREIVDTQYF.

The chain joins TRBV28 to TRBJ2-7, with 10 bases fitting TRBD1. V was pared by 8 bases and J by 5 bases, with 9 bases of the junction left unmatched. This CDR3 has 14 amino acids. Germline CDR1 MDHEN, CDR2 SYDVKM. The chain's CDR3 is CASADRGRFNEQYF. CDR3 coding DNA: TGTGCCAGCGCCGACAGGGGGCGATTCAACGAGCAGTACTTC. The variable domain in full, completed from reference TRBV28 and TRBJ2-7, reads DVKVTQSSRYLVKRTGEKVFLECVQDMDHENMFWYRQDPGLGLRLIYFSYDVKMKEKGDIPEGYSVSREKKERFSLILESASTNQTSMYLCASADRGRFNEQYFGPGTRLTVT.

The rearrangement uses TRBV7-7 and TRBJ2-2; 8 nucleotides agree with TRBD2. The J segment lost 5 bases and the V segment lost 5 bases, leaving 13 bases of the junction unmatched. CDR3 size: 17 residues. CDR1 is SSHAT and CDR2 is FNYEAQ in the germline V gene (reference sequence). Here the CDR3 DNA reads TGTGCCAGCAGCCCCAGAGGCGCGGGAGGAGGGACCGGGGAGCTGTTTTTT. It specifies CASSPRGAGGGTGELFF.

This rearrangement joins TRBV28 to TRBJ2-4; tentative D call: TRBD2 (7 bases). The CDR3 runs 15 residues. V was cut by 6 bases and J by 0 bases, with 12 bases left in between. The germline V gene has CDR1 MDHEN and CDR2 SYDVKM. As DNA, the CDR3 is TGTGCCAGCAGCCAAAGGGGGGGAGCCAAAAACATTCAGTACTTC. This codes for CASSQRGGAKNIQYF.

This clone came up once. The chain couples TRBV19 to TRBJ1-4; D not resolved. The ends were cut back, 3 bases at V and 9 bases at J, with 14 bases in the middle. The germline gives CDR1 LNHDA, CDR2 SQIVND (reference sequence). The CDR3 covers 14 residues. The CDR3: CASSMQGPGQKLFF. The CDR3 coding sequence is TGTGCCAGTAGTATGCAAGGTCCTGGGCAAAAACTGTTTTTT.

V is TRBV6-4 and J is TRBJ2-1; a possible D gene is TRBD2 (5 bases). This CDR3 has 13 amino acids. Trimming removed 1 base at V and 8 bases at J, with 9 bases between. The germline gives CDR1 MRHNA, CDR2 SNTAGT. The CDR3 DNA sequence: TGTGCCAGCAGTGACTATGAGGGCCATGAGCAGTTCTTC. Translating gives CASSDYEGHEQFF.

The V call is TRBV10-2, the J call TRBJ1-2; 10 nucleotides line up with TRBD1. There are 14 residues in the CDR3. Germline V gene data show CDR1 as WSHSY and CDR2 as SAAADI. V dropped 5 bases and J dropped 8; count of bases not matched to a gene: 8. CDR3 sequence (DNA): TGCGCCAGCAGTTTACGACAGGGGGCGGAGGGCTACACCTTC. Translating it yields CASSLRQGAEGYTF.

CDR3 sequence reads: CASNRGDQYGYTF. The CDR3 DNA is TGTGCCAGCAACAGGGGGGATCAGTATGGCTACACCTTC. The genes are TRBV6-5 and TRBJ1-2; 8 bases match TRBD1. Germline assignment: CDR1 MNHEY and CDR2 SVGAGI. V gave up 7 bases and J gave up 5 bases; unmatched junction bases: 6. This CDR3 region has 13 residues.

The rearrangement joins TRBV28 to TRBJ2-1; 7 bases line up with TRBD2. Germline V gene sequence: CDR1 MDHEN, CDR2 SYDVKM. Losses at the gene ends were 2 bases for V and 10 bases for J; bases not matched to a gene: 17. The CDR3 extends over 17 amino acids. The CDR3 DNA is TGTGCCAGCAGTTTAACGGGGTACGAGCGGGACGAAGTAGAGCAGTTCTTC. It is translated as CASSLTGYERDEVEQFF.

The chain combines TRBV12-3 or TRBV12-4 with TRBJ1-1, with D maybe TRBD1 (6 bases). The CDR3 runs 12 residues. The V and J ends lost 5 bases and 5 bases respectively, with 9 bases between them. CDR3 DNA sequence: TGTGCCAGCAGTATACAGGGTACTGAAGCTTTCTTT. The encoded protein is CASSIQGTEAFF.

The genes are TRBV5-1 and TRBJ2-7, with D possibly being TRBD1 (5 bases). The CDR3 totals 12 residues. V was pared by 2 bases and J by 7 bases, with 10 bases between. CDR1 SGHRS and CDR2 YFSETQ come from the germline V gene. CDR3 DNA: TGCGCCAGCAGCTTTGCAGGGCGAGAGCAGTACTTC. This codes for CASSFAGREQYF.

This chain links TRBV12-3 or TRBV12-4 with TRBJ1-5; D gene uncertain. This CDR3 region has 13 residues. V shed 7 bases and J shed 9 bases, with 16 bases lying between them. In nucleotides, the CDR3 is TGTGCCAGCACCCAGAGTCCCCAGCGGCCCCAGCATTTT. Its translation: CASTQSPQRPQHF.

The rearrangement uses TRBV6-5 and TRBJ2-7, with 14 bases aligning to TRBD2. V was clipped by 6 bases and J by 7 bases; unmatched bases: 8. The CDR3 is 15 amino acids. The germline gives CDR1 MNHEY, CDR2 SVGAGI. The CDR3 region is CASSRLAGGPGEQYF. DNA for the CDR3: TGTGCCAGCAGCCGACTAGCGGGAGGGCCCGGGGAGCAGTACTTC.

This chain links TRBV28 with TRBJ1-2; 7 nucleotides match TRBD1. Germline V gene data show CDR1 as MDHEN and CDR2 as SYDVKM. CDR3 length equals 17 residues. With 5 bases clipped from V and 3 bases from J, the junction kept 15 bases outside the gene matches. The CDR3 DNA reads TGTGCCAGCAGTCCTCTTTTAGGGGGCGCTAGCGACTATGGCTACACCTTC. Its translation: CASSPLLGGASDYGYTF.

The rearrangement uses TRBV15 and TRBJ1-4; the D gene is possibly TRBD1 (6 bases). Germline V gene sequence: CDR1 LNHNV, CDR2 YYDKDF (reference sequence). The CDR3 is 14 amino acids. V lost 0 bases and J 7 bases, leaving 9 bases between the germline ends. CDR3 sequence: CATSRDPGAEKLFF. The CDR3 DNA reads as TGTGCCACCAGCAGAGACCCAGGGGCTGAAAAACTGTTTTTT.

V and J are TRBV5-4 and TRBJ1-2, with TRBD1 matching over 9 bases. Trimming cost V 4 bases and J 7 bases; bases outside gene matches: 8. Germline-derived CDR1 and CDR2 are SGHNT and YYREEE (reference sequence). This CDR3 region has 14 residues. CDR3 in amino acids: CASSPRDREGGYTF. As DNA, the CDR3 is TGTGCCAGCAGCCCCCGGGACAGGGAGGGTGGCTACACCTTC.

The chain is built from TRBV9 and TRBJ1-5, with 9 bases aligning to TRBD1. The CDR3 is 14 amino acids. The V segment lost 3 bases and the J segment 4 bases; nucleotides outside the gene matches: 2. Germline CDR1 and CDR2: SGDLS and YYNGEE. The CDR3 sequence is CASSDGTGNQPQHF. CDR3 sequence (DNA): TGTGCCAGCAGCGACGGGACAGGGAATCAGCCCCAGCATTTT.

CDR3 nucleotides: TGTGCCAGCAGCGTAGTGACAGGGGCCGGGGAGCTGTTTTTT. It encodes CASSVVTGAGELFF. The V gene is TRBV9, the J gene TRBJ2-2, with TRBD1 identical over 8 bases. The CDR3 contains 14 residues. After removal of 0 bases from V and 6 bases from J, the junction contained 1 base not matched to a gene. Germline CDR1 reads SGDLS; CDR2 reads YYNGEE.